This T cell receptor beta chain is from a study of blood T cell repertoires in COVID-19. Using immunoSEQ multiplex PCR, the repertoire was profiled, and TCRdb retains in-frame clones only, with some absent. The sample records 160,000 or so clones, roughly 90% being singletons. This CDR3 spans 15 amino acids. The V end was cut by 5 bases, the J end by 3 bases, with 16 bases between. Germline V gives CDR1 MNHEY, CDR2 SVGEGT. Source material: peripheral blood. The chain joins TRBV6-2 or TRBV6-3 to TRBJ2-5, with D unclear. This receptor was identified in a man aged 18 to 29 with acute or convalescent COVID-19. CDR3 in amino acids: CASSPPPVRKETQYF. The CDR3 nucleotides read TGTGCCAGCAGTCCCCCGCCTGTCAGAAAAGAGACCCAGTACTTC.